What follows describes a single T cell receptor beta chain. Its antigen remains unidentified. The trim removed 0 bases at V and 4 bases at J, leaving 3 bases unmatched. Germline V CDR1 and CDR2: SGHRS, YFSETQ. This CDR3 is 14 amino acids long. TEMRA, effector memory, memory and naive subsets, all unstimulated, were sequenced in a few donor pairs. The data belong to a study of siplizumab effects on memory and regulatory T cells. In each sample, about 10^5 TCR templates were assayed. Profiled with immunoSEQ multiplex PCR; TCRdb holds only in-frame clones, not every one. The table includes about 63,000 clones, around four fifths detected once. Findings and limits, study-wide: Proliferating siplizumab-cultured Tregs lacked confirmed suppressive function. Controls had 25% to 30% Treg-derived mappable alloreactive CD4+ clones on average, versus nearly 70% with siplizumab.

The chain couples TRBV5-1 to TRBJ2-7; 8 bases line up with TRBD1. The clonotype originates from a human donor in good health. Material: memory CD4+ T cells sorted from blood. CDR3 loop: CASSLDRGEYEQYF. CDR3 bases: TGCGCCAGCAGCTTGGACAGGGGGGAATACGAGCAGTACTTC.